A selection of T cell receptor beta chains follows, all from one sample in a study of blood T cell repertoires in COVID-19. The data were produced by immunoSEQ multiplex PCR, yet TCRdb's version contains in-frame clones alone and is incomplete. The data show about 52,000 clones, about four fifths seen once. The sequenced sample consisted of peripheral blood. The receptors originated from a woman aged 80 or over with COVID-19, enrolled during active disease. The CDR3 runs from the conserved cysteine through the conserved F or W. The D gene is left open where the match is weak. Clone sizes are given selectively: once, few, many, or a class where the clone is expanded.

j_gene	v_gene	d_gene	abundance	len	CDR3aa	CDR3nt
TRBJ2-3	TRBV30	NA	many	12	CAWSANRDTQYF	TGTGCCTGGAGTGCTAACAGGGATACGCAGTATTTT
TRBJ2-2	TRBV9	NA	NA	15	CASSETVTNTGELFF	TGTGCCAGCAGCGAGACAGTTACGAACACCGGGGAGCTGTTTTTT
TRBJ2-7	TRBV5-5	TRBD2	NA	13	CASSLSGTYEQYF	TGTGCCAGCAGCTTGAGCGGGACCTACGAGCAGTACTTC
TRBJ2-7	TRBV4-1	TRBD1	few	14	CASSQGTGQGEQYF	TGCGCCAGCAGCCAGGGTACTGGACAGGGCGAGCAGTACTTC
TRBJ2-2	TRBV20-1	NA	NA	11	CSARSAGELFF	TGCAGTGCTAGGTCGGCCGGGGAGCTGTTTTTT
TRBJ1-1	TRBV30	NA	NA	19	CAWSVQSPTSISQLQEAFF	TGTGCCTGGAGTGTACAGTCTCCTACGAGCATATCACAACTTCAAGAAGCTTTCTTT
TRBJ2-7	TRBV2	NA	few	14	CASKTTSTSYEQYF	TGTGCCAGCAAAACTACCAGTACCTCCTACGAGCAGTACTTC
TRBJ2-7	TRBV2	NA	NA	11	CASKSWYEQYF	TGTGCCAGCAAGAGTTGGTACGAGCAGTACTTC
TRBJ2-7	TRBV5-4	TRBD2	NA	16	CASSLGGSGSLYEQYF	TGTGCCAGCAGCTTGGGGGGTAGCGGGAGTCTCTACGAGCAGTACTTC
TRBJ1-2	TRBV7-3	NA	few	16	CASSQGHTRLSYGYTF	TGTGCCAGCAGCCAAGGCCACACCCGACTCAGCTATGGCTACACCTTC
TRBJ2-5	TRBV19	TRBD2	once	15	CASSGTSGSLETQYF	TGTGCCAGTTCCGGGACTAGCGGGAGTTTGGAGACCCAGTACTTC
TRBJ1-2	TRBV28	TRBD1	NA	14	CASSPGQGVNGYTF	TGTGCCAGCAGCCCGGGACAGGGGGTAAACGGCTACACCTTC
TRBJ1-5	TRBV5-1	NA	NA	15	CASSSQPGPRQPQHF	TGCGCCAGCAGCTCGCAGCCAGGCCCCCGCCAGCCCCAGCATTTT
TRBJ2-5	TRBV3-1/TRBV3-2	TRBD2	NA	14	CASSLRGGEETQYF	TGTGCCAGCAGTCTCCGGGGGGGTGAGGAGACCCAGTACTTC
TRBJ2-7	TRBV3-1/TRBV3-2	NA	once	13	CASSQALTYEQYF	TGTGCCAGCAGCCAGGCCCTCACCTACGAGCAGTACTTC
TRBJ1-1	TRBV30	NA	NA	11	CALNTGRQAFF	TGTGCCTTAAATACCGGGAGACAAGCTTTCTTT
TRBJ1-2	TRBV7-2	NA	NA	13	CASSATPLYGYTF	TGTGCCAGCAGCGCTACCCCATTATATGGCTACACCTTC
TRBJ1-5	TRBV10-3	TRBD1	NA	15	CAISDSKDRGQPQHF	TGTGCCATCAGTGACTCCAAGGACAGGGGTCAGCCCCAGCATTTT
TRBJ2-1	TRBV28	TRBD2	NA	17	CASSSTTSGISYNEQFF	TGTGCCAGCAGTTCCACGACTAGCGGGATTTCCTACAATGAGCAGTTCTTC
TRBJ1-1	TRBV28	NA	NA	11	CGLLERTEAFF	TGTGGGCTTCTGGAGAGGACTGAAGCTTTCTTT
TRBJ1-5	TRBV30	NA	NA	14	CAWSAGVGNQPQHF	TGTGCCTGGAGCGCAGGGGTAGGAAATCAGCCCCAGCATTTT
TRBJ2-1	TRBV19	NA	NA	13	CASSGSDYNEQFF	TGTGCCAGTAGTGGTAGCGATTACAATGAGCAGTTCTTC
TRBJ2-3	TRBV30	TRBD2	few	16	CAWSSGTSGASGTQYF	TGTGCCTGGAGTTCCGGGACTAGCGGGGCCTCGGGTACGCAGTATTTT
TRBJ1-5	TRBV2	TRBD1	NA	17	CASTGTGRYGGNQPQHF	TGTGCCAGTACAGGGACAGGACGATACGGAGGCAATCAGCCCCAGCATTTT
TRBJ2-2	TRBV9	TRBD2	NA	15	CASSASGRATGELFF	TGTGCCAGCAGCGCTAGCGGGAGGGCCACCGGGGAGCTGTTTTTT
TRBJ2-3	TRBV19	TRBD2	NA	17	CASSPRLAGGNTDTQYF	TGTGCCAGTAGTCCAAGACTAGCGGGAGGCAACACAGATACGCAGTATTTT
TRBJ1-4	TRBV30	NA	NA	13	CAWTPQGNEKLFF	TGTGCCTGGACGCCGCAGGGGAATGAAAAACTGTTTTTT
TRBJ2-1	TRBV5-1	TRBD2	NA	17	CASSLDGSGSSYNEQFF	TGCGCCAGCAGCTTGGACGGTAGCGGGAGCTCCTACAATGAGCAGTTCTTC
TRBJ2-5	TRBV30	TRBD2	NA	16	CAWSEGAGRVRETQYF	TGTGCCTGGAGTGAAGGGGCGGGGAGGGTTAGGGAGACCCAGTACTTC
TRBJ1-1	TRBV6-5	TRBD1	NA	14	CASSYGTGSTEAFF	TGTGCCAGCAGTTATGGGACAGGGAGCACTGAAGCTTTCTTT
TRBJ2-7	TRBV7-9	NA	NA	14	CASSLYDGGGEQYF	TGTGCCAGCAGCTTATACGACGGTGGGGGGGAGCAGTACTTC
TRBJ2-7	TRBV4-1	TRBD1	NA	14	CASSFSGGSYEQYF	TGCGCCAGCAGCTTTTCAGGGGGCTCCTACGAGCAGTACTTC
TRBJ2-3	TRBV7-2	TRBD2	NA	16	CASSLVGGRGGDTQYF	TGTGCCAGCAGCTTAGTCGGCGGCCGCGGGGGGGATACGCAGTATTTT
TRBJ2-1	TRBV24-1	TRBD2	once	16	CATSDPGTSVGNEQFF	TGTGCCACCAGTGACCCGGGGACTAGCGTAGGGAATGAGCAGTTCTTC
TRBJ2-1	TRBV25-1	TRBD1	NA	15	CASSGDRALYNEQFF	TGTGCCAGCAGTGGCGACAGGGCCCTGTACAATGAGCAGTTCTTC
TRBJ1-2	TRBV30	TRBD1	once	13	CAWSTGTGWGYTF	TGTGCCTGGAGTACCGGGACAGGCTGGGGCTACACCTTC
TRBJ2-3	TRBV7-8	TRBD2	once	16	CASSFLAGGGKDTQYF	TGTGCCAGCAGCTTTCTAGCGGGAGGAGGGAAAGATACGCAGTATTTT
TRBJ2-1	TRBV9	NA	NA	14	CASSVGGLPNEQFF	TGTGCCAGCAGCGTAGGTGGACTCCCCAATGAGCAGTTCTTC
TRBJ2-7	TRBV12-3/TRBV12-4	NA	NA	13	CASGSGTQYEQYF	TGTGCCAGCGGATCCGGGACACAGTACGAGCAGTACTTC
TRBJ2-3	TRBV7-7	TRBD2	NA	18	CASSSSGGRGFSTDTQYF	TGTGCTAGCAGCTCCTCGGGGGGACGCGGTTTCTCCACAGATACGCAGTATTTT
TRBJ1-6	TRBV6-5	NA	NA	13	CASSLSNNSPLHF	TGTGCCAGCTCTCTGTCTAATAATTCACCCCTCCACTTT
TRBJ2-2	TRBV6-5	TRBD1	NA	15	CASRRDRGLTGELFF	TGTGCCAGCAGACGCGACAGGGGGCTCACCGGGGAGCTGTTTTTT
TRBJ2-7	TRBV2	TRBD2	few	15	CASSDVWTSSYEQYF	TGTGCCAGCAGTGATGTATGGACTAGCTCCTACGAGCAGTACTTC
TRBJ2-5	TRBV6-2/TRBV6-3	TRBD2	NA	15	CASSYSASGTETQYF	TGTGCCAGCAGTTACTCGGCTAGCGGGACGGAGACCCAGTACTTC
TRBJ1-1	TRBV15	TRBD1	NA	14	CATRRDRANTEAFF	TGTGCCACCCGGAGAGACAGGGCGAACACTGAAGCTTTCTTT
TRBJ1-4	TRBV7-9	TRBD1	NA	16	CASSLGETGGSEKLFF	TGTGCCAGCAGCTTAGGGGAGACAGGGGGCAGTGAAAAACTGTTTTTT
TRBJ1-2	TRBV7-8	NA	NA	14	CASSSVGPGVGYTF	TGTGCCAGCAGCTCCGTGGGGCCAGGGGTTGGCTACACCTTC
TRBJ2-1	TRBV5-6	TRBD2	NA	16	CASSGGTSGRRNEQFF	TGTGCCAGCAGCGGGGGGACTAGCGGGAGGAGGAATGAGCAGTTCTTC
TRBJ2-2	TRBV7-3	NA	NA	15	CASSPGVSNTGELFF	TGTGCCAGCAGCCCCGGGGTTTCGAACACCGGGGAGCTGTTTTTT
TRBJ2-2	TRBV5-1	TRBD2	NA	15	CASSLTSGRFGELFF	TGCGCCAGCAGCTTAACTAGCGGGAGATTCGGGGAGCTGTTTTTT
TRBJ2-3	TRBV19	NA	NA	12	CASSFSTDTQYF	TGTGCCAGTAGTTTCTCCACAGATACGCAGTATTTT
TRBJ2-7	TRBV6-1	TRBD1	NA	15	CASSEGGQGADEQYF	TGTGCCAGCAGTGAGGGGGGACAGGGGGCCGACGAGCAGTACTTC
TRBJ2-5	TRBV3-1/TRBV3-2	TRBD2	NA	14	CASSPRLAGETQYF	TGTGCCAGCAGCCCCCGACTAGCGGGAGAGACCCAGTACTTC
TRBJ2-3	TRBV5-6	NA	few	14	CASSLSYRTDTQYF	TGTGCCAGCAGCTTGAGCTACCGCACAGATACGCAGTATTTT
TRBJ2-1	TRBV4-1	TRBD2	NA	16	CASSQRLAGDYNEQFF	TGCGCCAGCAGCCAACGACTAGCGGGAGACTACAATGAGCAGTTCTTC
TRBJ2-7	TRBV6-5	NA	large	10	CASWAGEQYF	TGTGCCAGCTGGGCCGGAGAGCAGTACTTC
TRBJ1-2	TRBV18	NA	once	13	CASSPGVEGGYTF	TGTGCCAGCTCACCAGGGGTAGAGGGTGGCTACACCTTC
TRBJ2-1	TRBV18	TRBD2	NA	15	CASSPLAGVTNEQFF	TGTGCCAGCTCACCTCTAGCGGGAGTGACTAATGAGCAGTTCTTC
TRBJ2-5	TRBV13	TRBD2	NA	16	CASSSGLAGVAETQYF	TGTGCCAGCAGCTCCGGACTAGCGGGAGTGGCAGAGACCCAGTACTTC